The clone carrying this TCR beta chain was recorded only once. Its target is not known. It was the approximately 120-subject validation cohort, separate from the roughly 700-subject first cohort, to which the donors belonged. Produced via immunoSEQ multiplex PCR; TCRdb's table is partial and in-frame only. The sample records around 350,000 clones, just over 85% being singletons. The germline gives CDR1 SGHRS, CDR2 YFSETQ. The CDR3 is made up of 16 amino acids. Trimming at V came to 3 bases and at J to 6 bases, leaving 2 bases not matched to a gene. This entry is derived from a study of cytomegalovirus exposure and HLA in healthy donors. Background on the study: The same platform was used for the 95 to 150 validation repertoires and the roughly 680 first-cohort repertoires, a later analysis reported. Study results and limitations: Overall, roughly 150 TCR beta chains were annotated as cytomegalovirus-associated.

The receptor was isolated from a woman aged 18-29 years in good health and CMV-seronegative. V usage is TRBV5-1 and J usage is TRBJ2-2, with TRBD2 matching 16 bases. Specimen: PBMCs. CDR3 residues: CASSYGTSGGAGELFF. The CDR3 nucleotides read TGCGCCAGCAGCTACGGGACTAGCGGGGGGGCCGGGGAGCTGTTTTTT.